This T cell receptor beta chain came from a study of monozygotic twins with inflammatory bowel disease. Per the germline V gene, CDR1 is SGHRS and CDR2 is YFSETQ. The CDR3 is made up of 14 amino acids. TCRdb reworked the 5' RACE reads into one entry per CDR3 protein, no DNA. This sample contains around 140,000 distinct CDR3 sequences. The V gene is TRBV5-1, the J gene TRBJ1-2; checking the TCRdb D call of TRBD1 is not possible without DNA. The sequenced sample consisted of blood. This clonotype was sampled from a human donor with ulcerative colitis or Crohn's disease, or a healthy co-twin of an affected twin (not recorded which). CDR3 loop: CASSFLDRVGGYTF.